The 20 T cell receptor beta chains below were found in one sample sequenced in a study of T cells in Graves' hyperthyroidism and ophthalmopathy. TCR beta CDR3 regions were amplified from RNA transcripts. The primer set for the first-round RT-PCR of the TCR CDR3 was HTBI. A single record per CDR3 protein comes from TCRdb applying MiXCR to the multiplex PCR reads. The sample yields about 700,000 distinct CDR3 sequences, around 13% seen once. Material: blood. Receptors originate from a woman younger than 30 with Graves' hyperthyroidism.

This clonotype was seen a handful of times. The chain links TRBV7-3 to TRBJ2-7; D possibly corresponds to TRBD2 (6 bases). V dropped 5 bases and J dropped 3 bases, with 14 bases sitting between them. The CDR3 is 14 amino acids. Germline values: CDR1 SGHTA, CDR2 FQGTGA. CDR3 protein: CASSPRFGSYEQYF. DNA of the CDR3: TGTGCCAGCAGCCCTCGTTTCGGGAGCTACGAGCAGTACTTC.

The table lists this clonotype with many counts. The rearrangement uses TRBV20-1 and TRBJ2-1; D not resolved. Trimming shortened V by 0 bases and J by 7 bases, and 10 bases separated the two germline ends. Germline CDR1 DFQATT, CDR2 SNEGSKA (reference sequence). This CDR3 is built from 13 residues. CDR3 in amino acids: CSAREALGNEQFF. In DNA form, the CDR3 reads TGCAGTGCTAGAGAAGCCCTGGGGAATGAGCAGTTCTTC.

The CDR3 DNA reads TGTGCCTGGAGTGGGCTATCCTACGAGCAGTACTTC. Protein: CAWSGLSYEQYF. The chain combines TRBV30 with TRBJ2-7; D remains unclear. CDR3 length: 12 amino acids. V lost 1 base, J lost 1 base, and 5 bases lay in between. Germline-derived CDR1 and CDR2 are GTSNPN and SVGIG (reference sequence).

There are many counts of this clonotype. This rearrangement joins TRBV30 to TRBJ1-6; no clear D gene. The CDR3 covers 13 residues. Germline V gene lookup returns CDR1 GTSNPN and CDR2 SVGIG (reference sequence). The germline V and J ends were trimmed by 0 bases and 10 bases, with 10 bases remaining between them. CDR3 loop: CAWSVRLGSPLHF. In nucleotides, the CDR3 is TGTGCCTGGAGTGTACGCCTGGGGTCACCCCTCCACTTT.

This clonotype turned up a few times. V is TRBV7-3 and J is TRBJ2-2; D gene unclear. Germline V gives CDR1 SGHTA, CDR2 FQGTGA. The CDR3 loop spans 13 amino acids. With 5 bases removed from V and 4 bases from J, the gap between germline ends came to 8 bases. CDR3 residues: CASSPDGTGELFF. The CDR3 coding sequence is TGTGCCAGCAGCCCCGACGGCACCGGGGAGCTGTTTTTT.

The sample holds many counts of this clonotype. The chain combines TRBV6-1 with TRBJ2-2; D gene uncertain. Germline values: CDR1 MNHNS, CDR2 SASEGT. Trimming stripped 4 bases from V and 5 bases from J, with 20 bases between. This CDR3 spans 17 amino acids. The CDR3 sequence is CASSARPRRLETGELFF. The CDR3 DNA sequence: TGTGCCAGCAGTGCCCGTCCGAGACGCTTAGAAACCGGGGAGCTGTTTTTT.

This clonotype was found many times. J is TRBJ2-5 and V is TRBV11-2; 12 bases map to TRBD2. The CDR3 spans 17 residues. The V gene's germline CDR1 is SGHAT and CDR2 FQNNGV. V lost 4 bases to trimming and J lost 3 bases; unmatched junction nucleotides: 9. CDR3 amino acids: CASSSGRLAGDKETQYF. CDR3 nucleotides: TGTGCCAGCAGCTCGGGGAGACTAGCGGGAGATAAAGAGACCCAGTACTTC.

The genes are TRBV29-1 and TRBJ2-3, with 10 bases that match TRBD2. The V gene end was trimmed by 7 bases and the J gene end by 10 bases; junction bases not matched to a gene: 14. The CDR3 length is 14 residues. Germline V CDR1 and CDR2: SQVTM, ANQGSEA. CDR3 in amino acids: CSAELSGRTVAQYF. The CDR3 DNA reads TGCAGCGCCGAACTTAGCGGGAGGACGGTCGCGCAGTATTTT.

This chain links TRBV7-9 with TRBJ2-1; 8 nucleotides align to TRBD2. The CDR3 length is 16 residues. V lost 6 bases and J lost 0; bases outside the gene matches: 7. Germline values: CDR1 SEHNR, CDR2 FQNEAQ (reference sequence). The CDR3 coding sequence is TGTGCCAGCAGTCCCCCGGGGGGGGTCTCCTACAATGAGCAGTTCTTC. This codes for CASSPPGGVSYNEQFF. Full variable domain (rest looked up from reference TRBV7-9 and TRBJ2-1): DTGVSQNPRHKITKRGQNVTFRCDPISEHNRLYWYRQTLGQGPEFLTYFQNEAQLEKSRLLSDRFSAERPKGSFSTLEIQRTEQGDSAMYLCASSPPGGVSYNEQFFGPGTRLTVL.

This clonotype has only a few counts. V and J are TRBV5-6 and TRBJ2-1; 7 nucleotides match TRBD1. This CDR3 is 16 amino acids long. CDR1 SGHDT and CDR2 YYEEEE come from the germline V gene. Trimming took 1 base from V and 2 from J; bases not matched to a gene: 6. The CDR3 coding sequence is TGTGCCAGCAGCTTGCAGTACAGGGGAACCTACAATGAGCAGTTCTTC. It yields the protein CASSLQYRGTYNEQFF.

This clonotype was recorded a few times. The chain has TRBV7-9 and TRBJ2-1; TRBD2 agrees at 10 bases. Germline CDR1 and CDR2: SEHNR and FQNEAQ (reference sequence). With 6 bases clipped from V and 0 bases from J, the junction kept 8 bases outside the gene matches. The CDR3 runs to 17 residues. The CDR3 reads CASRWTSGPSSYNEQFF. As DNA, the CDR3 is TGTGCCAGCAGGTGGACTAGCGGACCCTCCTCCTACAATGAGCAGTTCTTC.

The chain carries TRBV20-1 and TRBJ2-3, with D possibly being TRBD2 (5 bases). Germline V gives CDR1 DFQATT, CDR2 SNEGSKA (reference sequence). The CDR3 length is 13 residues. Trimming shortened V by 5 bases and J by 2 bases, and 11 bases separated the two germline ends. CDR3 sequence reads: CSAPGEDTDTQYF. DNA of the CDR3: TGCAGTGCTCCCGGGGAAGACACAGATACGCAGTATTTT.

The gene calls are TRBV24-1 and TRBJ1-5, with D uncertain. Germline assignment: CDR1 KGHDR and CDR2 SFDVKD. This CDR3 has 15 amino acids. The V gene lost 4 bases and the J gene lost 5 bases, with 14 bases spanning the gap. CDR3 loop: CATSEGSGKDQPQHF. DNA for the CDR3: TGTGCCACCAGTGAGGGTTCGGGAAAGGATCAGCCCCAGCATTTT.

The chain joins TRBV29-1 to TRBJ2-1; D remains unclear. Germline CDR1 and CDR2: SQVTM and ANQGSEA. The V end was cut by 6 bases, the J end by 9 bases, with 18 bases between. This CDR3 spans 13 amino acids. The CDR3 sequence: CSVTPARIVEQFF. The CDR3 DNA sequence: TGCAGCGTCACACCGGCCAGGATTGTTGAGCAGTTCTTC.

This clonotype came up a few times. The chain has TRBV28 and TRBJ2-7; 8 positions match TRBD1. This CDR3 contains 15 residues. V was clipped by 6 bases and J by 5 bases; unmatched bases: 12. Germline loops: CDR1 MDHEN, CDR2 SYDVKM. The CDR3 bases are TGTGCCAGCAGACGAGCCGGGACAGGAAGGCACGAGCAGTACTTC. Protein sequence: CASRRAGTGRHEQYF.

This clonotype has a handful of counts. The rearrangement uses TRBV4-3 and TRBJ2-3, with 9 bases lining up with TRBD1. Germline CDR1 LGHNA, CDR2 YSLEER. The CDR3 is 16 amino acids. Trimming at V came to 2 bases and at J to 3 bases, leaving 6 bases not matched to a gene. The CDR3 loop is CASSQTNRGLTDTQYF. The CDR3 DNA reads TGCGCCAGCAGCCAAACCAACAGGGGGCTTACAGATACGCAGTATTTT.

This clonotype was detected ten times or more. CDR3 bases: TGTGCCAGCAGAGTGTCGGCCTACTCTGGGGCCAACGTCCTGACTTTC. This translates into CASRVSAYSGANVLTF. This chain connects TRBV11-1 to TRBJ2-6; D gene unclear. Germline V gives CDR1 SGHAT, CDR2 FQDESV (reference sequence). The CDR3 is 16 amino acids. V lost 6 bases, J lost 0 bases, and 12 bases lay in between.

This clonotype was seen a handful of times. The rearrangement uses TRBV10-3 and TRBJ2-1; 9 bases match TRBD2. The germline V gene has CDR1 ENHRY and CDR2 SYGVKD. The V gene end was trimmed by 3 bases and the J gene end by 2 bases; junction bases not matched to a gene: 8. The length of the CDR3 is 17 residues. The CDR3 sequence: CAISDVYAGGTYNEQFF. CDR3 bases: TGTGCCATCAGTGATGTTTACGCGGGAGGGACCTACAATGAGCAGTTCTTC.

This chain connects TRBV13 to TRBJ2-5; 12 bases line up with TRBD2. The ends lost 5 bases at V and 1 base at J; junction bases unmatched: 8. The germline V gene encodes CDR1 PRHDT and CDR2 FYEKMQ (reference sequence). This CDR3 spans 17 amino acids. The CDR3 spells CASSALAGGALQETQYF. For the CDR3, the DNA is TGTGCCAGCAGCGCCCTAGCGGGGGGGGCCCTCCAAGAGACCCAGTACTTC.

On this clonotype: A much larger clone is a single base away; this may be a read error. This CDR3 is CVSSPDNQETQYF. The DNA for the CDR3 is TGCGTCAGCAGTCCGGACAATCAAGAGACCCAGTACTTC. The chain combines TRBV4-3 with TRBJ2-5; maybe TRBD1 (5 bases). This CDR3 has 13 residues. Germline CDR1 is LGHNA and CDR2 is YSLEER.